Shown below are 22 T cell receptor beta chains from a single sample sequenced in a study of T cells in Graves' hyperthyroidism and ophthalmopathy (dated by TCRdb to about 2019). Library preparation employed multiplex PCR. Sequencing relied on an Illumina HiSeq 2000. Amplification of TCR beta CDR3 regions was carried out from RNA transcripts. A first-round RT-PCR of the TCR CDR3 used the HTBI primer set with the Qiagen OneStep RT-PCR kit. TCRdb took the public reads, trimmed them with fastp at Q25, ran MiXCR for clone calling and kept in-frame beta chains. Merged by CDR3 protein, the rows form single entries marked with the most common genes and DNA. The table for this sample lists some 800,000 distinct CDR3 sequences; 38% of them were counted only once. Over 8% of the sample is held by the ten biggest clonotypes. Sequencing was done on a sample of blood. These receptors were collected from a man younger than 30 with Graves' hyperthyroidism.

The chain links TRBV19 to TRBJ1-1; D ambiguous. CDR1 is LNHDA, CDR2 SQIVND, per germline (reference sequence). The CDR3 is 13 residues long. Trimming pared 3 bases from V and 6 bases from J, leaving 11 bases between. CDR3: CASSIGGKPEAFF. The CDR3 DNA follows: TGTGCCAGTAGTATCGGAGGGAAGCCTGAAGCTTTCTTT.

To note about this clonotype: This may stem from a read error, because a much larger clone lies one nucleotide away. The chain is built from TRBV25-1 and TRBJ1-1; no definite D call. The length of the CDR3 is 14 residues. Germline V CDR1 and CDR2: MGHDK, SYGVNS. Trimming shortened V by 1 base and J by 5 bases, and 11 bases separated the two germline ends. This chain's CDR3 is CASSELARDTEAFF. For the CDR3, the DNA is TGTGCCAGCAGTGAATTAGCGAGGGATACTGAAGCTTTCTTT.

This sequence joins TRBV6-6 and TRBJ1-6, with unresolved D. This CDR3 comprises 16 residues. V gave up 5 bases and J gave up 3 bases, with 14 bases separating them. CDR1 is MNHNY and CDR2 is SVGAGI in the germline V gene (reference sequence). The CDR3 DNA sequence: TGTGCCAGCAGTGAACCTGCAGGACGCTATAATTCACCCCTCCACTTT. Translated, it gives CASSEPAGRYNSPLHF.

This chain joins TRBV10-1 and TRBJ2-6; D gene uncertain. Looked up from germline, CDR1 is WNHNN and CDR2 is SYGVQD (reference sequence). V shed 8 bases and J shed 4 bases, with 12 bases lying between them. CDR3 length: 14 amino acids. DNA of the CDR3: TGCGCCAGCTCCTATGTGGGGGGGGCCAACGTCCTGACTTTC. Encoded protein: CASSYVGGANVLTF.

This chain connects TRBV12-3 or TRBV12-4 to TRBJ2-5; 9 nucleotides line up with TRBD2. V dropped 5 bases and J dropped 4; count of bases not matched to a gene: 8. This CDR3 region has 15 residues. The CDR3 nucleotides are TGTGCCAGCAGTCCCGAGGCGGGGGGGTCAGAGACCCAGTACTTC. This codes for CASSPEAGGSETQYF.

J is TRBJ1-1 and V is TRBV12-3 or TRBV12-4; D is unresolved. Between the trimmed V and J ends, which lost 7 bases and 0 bases, there was a span of 9 bases. The CDR3 is 13 amino acids. CDR3 sequence (DNA): TGTGCCAGCATTTGGGGTATGAACACTGAAGCTTTCTTT. Residues: CASIWGMNTEAFF.

The chain joins TRBV7-2 to TRBJ2-7; D unresolved. The CDR3 contains 14 residues. Germline V gene data show CDR1 as SGHTA and CDR2 as FQGNSA. V lost 1 base, J lost 3 bases, and 10 bases lay in between. In DNA, the CDR3 is TGTGCCAGCAGCTTAGAAACTCTTCACTACGAGCAGTACTTC. As protein: CASSLETLHYEQYF.

This rearrangement joins TRBV7-2 to TRBJ1-3; TRBD1 is a possible D gene (5 bases). Germline CDR1 reads SGHTA; CDR2 reads FQGNSA. The CDR3 runs to 15 residues. Between the trimmed V and J ends, which lost 5 bases and 2 bases, there was a span of 13 bases. CDR3 DNA sequence: TGTGCCAGCAGCCAAGAGGGGAAACCTGGAAACACCATATATTTT. This sequence encodes CASSQEGKPGNTIYF.

On this clonotype: A much larger clone sits a single nucleotide away, making a read error possible. The chain employs TRBV12-3 or TRBV12-4 and TRBJ1-6, with unresolved D. This CDR3 comprises 13 residues. CDR3 amino acids: CASSWTVNSLLHF. The CDR3 coding sequence is TGTGCCAGCAGTTGGACGGTTAATTCACTCCTCCACTTT.

A note on this clonotype: One junction end disagrees with the germline gene, perhaps due to a read error. V and J are TRBV20-1 and TRBJ2-7; D not resolved. Looked up from germline, CDR1 is DFQATT and CDR2 is SNEGSKA (reference sequence). The CDR3 runs to 14 residues. DNA for the CDR3: TGCAGTGCTGGAGATCGCAGGTTGGCCTACGAGCAGTACTTC. Protein sequence: CSAGDRRLAYEQYF.

J is TRBJ2-3 and V is TRBV10-2; 7 bases are a match to TRBD2. The V and J ends lost 2 bases and 3 bases, in that order; junction bases with no gene match: 5. The CDR3 loop spans 15 amino acids. Germline V gene sequence: CDR1 WSHSY, CDR2 SAAADI. CDR3 in DNA: TGCGCCAGCAGTGAGGGTGCTAGCGGTACAGATACGCAGTATTTT. Encoded protein: CASSEGASGTDTQYF.

The V and J genes are TRBV7-9 and TRBJ1-1; D not resolved. The V and J ends lost 5 bases and 0 bases respectively, with 13 bases between them. Germline values: CDR1 SEHNR, CDR2 FQNEAQ (reference sequence). CDR3 size: 15 residues. In DNA form, the CDR3 reads TGTGCCAGCAGCCCCTCCGGGATTATGAACACTGAAGCTTTCTTT. Protein: CASSPSGIMNTEAFF. The full variable domain, completed using reference TRBV7-9 and TRBJ1-1, is DTGVSQNPRHKITKRGQNVTFRCDPISEHNRLYWYRQTLGQGPEFLTYFQNEAQLEKSRLLSDRFSAERPKGSFSTLEIQRTEQGDSAMYLCASSPSGIMNTEAFFGQGTRLTVV.

This chain links TRBV10-3 with TRBJ1-4, with D unclear. V lost 2 bases and J 8 bases, leaving 18 bases between the germline ends. The CDR3 covers 16 residues. CDR1 ENHRY and CDR2 SYGVKD come from the germline V gene. The DNA for the CDR3 is TGTGCCATCAGTGAGGCGGGAGCGCCCACCGGGGAAAAACTGTTTTTT. Translation gives CAISEAGAPTGEKLFF.

In its sample, this clonotype was seen a few times. The chain uses TRBV6-5 and TRBJ2-7, with TRBD2 matching 7 bases. CDR3 length equals 14 residues. CDR1 MNHEY and CDR2 SVGAGI come from the germline V gene. The junction had 11 bases not matched to a gene; V was cut back by 10 bases and J by 2 bases. The DNA for the CDR3 is TGTGCCACCAAACGGACTAGTGATCCCTACGAGCAGTACTTC. Protein sequence: CATKRTSDPYEQYF.

This chain uses TRBV7-3 with TRBJ2-3; TRBD2 matches 7 bases. V lost 5 bases, J lost 5 bases, and 7 bases stayed unmatched. The CDR3 length is 14 residues. Germline loops: CDR1 SGHTA, CDR2 FQGTGA. The CDR3, as DNA: TGTGCCAGCAGCCCTGGGAGGGCCCGAGATACGCAGTATTTT. It codes for CASSPGRARDTQYF. Complete variable domain (other parts from reference TRBV7-3 and TRBJ2-3): GAGVSQTPSNKVTEKGKYVELRCDPISGHTALYWYRQSLGQGPEFLIYFQGTGAADDSGLPNDRFFAVRPEGSVSTLKIQRTERGDSAVYLCASSPGRARDTQYFGPGTRLTVL.

This clonotype was seen a handful of times. This rearrangement joins TRBV7-2 to TRBJ2-7; no firm D call. The CDR3 contains 13 residues. Germline CDR1 SGHTA, CDR2 FQGNSA. V dropped 4 bases and J dropped 0 bases, with 7 bases sitting between them. CDR3 bases: TGTGCCAGCAGCTCGGAACCCTCCTACGAGCAGTACTTC. Its translation is CASSSEPSYEQYF.

This chain links TRBV2 with TRBJ2-2; the D is unclear. Germline assignment: CDR1 SNHLY and CDR2 FYNNEI. V lost 9 bases and J lost 0, with 14 bases in between. The CDR3 has 15 residues. For the CDR3, the DNA is TGTGCCAGTAGTCTAATATCCTCGAACACCGGGGAGCTGTTTTTT. Translating it yields CASSLISSNTGELFF.

This chain connects TRBV5-1 to TRBJ2-7, with D possibly being TRBD1 (5 bases). Deletions cut 5 bases from V and 3 bases from J, with 18 bases between. Germline-derived CDR1 and CDR2 are SGHRS and YFSETQ. The CDR3 extends over 15 amino acids. Here the CDR3 DNA reads TGCGCCAGCAGATCACAGGCCACACCATACTACGAGCAGTACTTC. Translating gives CASRSQATPYYEQYF.

The chain links TRBV2 to TRBJ2-5, with 8 bases fitting TRBD1. The CDR3 covers 12 residues. V lost 10 bases to trimming and J lost 4 bases; unmatched junction nucleotides: 5. Germline lookup yields CDR1 SNHLY and CDR2 FYNNEI. This CDR3 reads CATPGQGETQYF. CDR3 bases: TGTGCCACCCCAGGACAGGGAGAGACCCAGTACTTC.

The V gene is TRBV7-9, the J gene TRBJ2-2, with D unclear. Germline V gene data show CDR1 as SEHNR and CDR2 as FQNEAQ (reference sequence). V lost 5 bases and J 9 bases, leaving 19 bases between the germline ends. The CDR3 loop spans 15 amino acids. CDR3 in DNA: TGTGCCAGCAGCACACCGGCCGCCCTTGGCCGGGAGCTGTTTTTT. This codes for CASSTPAALGRELFF.

On this clonotype itself: This could be a read error, since a much larger clone is one nucleotide away. CDR3 loop: CSVAGAGAPTDTQYF. The DNA for the CDR3 is TGCAGCGTCGCCGGAGCGGGAGCGCCCACAGATACGCAGTATTTT. J is TRBJ2-3 and V is TRBV29-1; 8 bases line up with TRBD2. Germline V gene lookup returns CDR1 SQVTM and CDR2 ANQGSEA. The CDR3 covers 15 residues. J gave up 2 bases and V 6 bases, and 10 bases lay outside the gene matches.

V is TRBV7-9 and J is TRBJ1-6, with 9 bases aligning to TRBD1. Trimming cost V 1 base and J 12 bases; bases outside gene matches: 7. In germline, CDR1 is SEHNR, CDR2 FQNEAQ (reference sequence). This CDR3 comprises 15 residues. CDR3 sequence reads: CASSLEDRGVKPLHF. For the CDR3, the DNA is TGTGCCAGCAGCTTAGAGGACAGGGGTGTGAAACCCCTCCACTTT.